This T cell receptor (beta chain) was sequenced during a study of metastatic and nonmetastatic thyroid tumors. Study summary: The authors compared repertoires across blood and tumor or nodule tissue from malignant and benign thyroid patients.

With respect to this clone: The antigen is not known.

With MiXCR, TCRdb reprocessed the PCR reads. The sample contains about 40,000 clones, under 20% of which appear only once. From germline, CDR1 is SGHRS and CDR2 YFSETQ. CDR3 length: 16 amino acids. Trimming shortened V by 2 bases and J by 3 bases, and 16 bases separated the two germline ends. The study, taken as a whole, reports: It was reportedly found that TCR beta diversity was significantly higher in malignant thyroid tumors than in benign nodules, a difference seen in both blood and tumor samples.

No patient had received any treatment before thyroid surgery. The chain recombines TRBV5-1 with TRBJ2-3; D possibly corresponds to TRBD2 (6 bases). Specimen: tumor tissue. The TCR was taken from a female donor with papillary thyroid cancer or a benign thyroid nodule (not recorded which). Some clones in this sample may be carry-over from other donors' samples. CDR3 protein: CASSLSAGGITDTQYF. The CDR3 region has the DNA TGCGCCAGCAGCTTAAGTGCTGGCGGGATAACAGATACGCAGTATTTT.